This entry concerns a single TCR beta chain. The data were obtained in a study of blood T cell repertoires in COVID-19. The data were produced by immunoSEQ multiplex PCR, yet TCRdb's version contains in-frame clones alone and is incomplete. The sample yields 150,000 to 200,000 clones, roughly 82% seen once. This CDR3 is built from 18 residues. Trimming left V 3 bases short and J 2 bases short, with 22 bases between. Germline V CDR1 and CDR2: MNHEY, SMNVEV (reference sequence). What was sequenced was peripheral blood. The V call is TRBV27, the J call TRBJ1-2, with a tentative D call TRBD1 (6 bases). The clonotype comes from a woman between 40 and 55 years old with COVID-19, enrolled during active disease. The CDR3 loop reads CASSFYTPPGGQNYGYTF. As DNA, the CDR3 is TGTGCCAGCAGTTTCTACACCCCCCCGGGGGGGCAGAACTATGGCTACACCTTC.